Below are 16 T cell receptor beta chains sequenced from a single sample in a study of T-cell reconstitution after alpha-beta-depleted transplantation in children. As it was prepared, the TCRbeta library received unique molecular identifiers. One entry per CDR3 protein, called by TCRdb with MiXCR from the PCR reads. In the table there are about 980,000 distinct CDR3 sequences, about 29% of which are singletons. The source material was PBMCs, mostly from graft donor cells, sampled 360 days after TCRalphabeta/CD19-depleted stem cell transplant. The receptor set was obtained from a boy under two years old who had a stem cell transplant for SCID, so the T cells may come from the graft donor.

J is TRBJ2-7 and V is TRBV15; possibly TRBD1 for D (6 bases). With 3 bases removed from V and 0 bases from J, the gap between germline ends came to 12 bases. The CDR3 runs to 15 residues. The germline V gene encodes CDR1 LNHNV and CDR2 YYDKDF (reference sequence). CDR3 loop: CATSRQGKGSYEQYF. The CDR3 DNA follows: TGTGCCACCAGCAGGCAGGGGAAGGGCTCCTACGAGCAGTACTTC.

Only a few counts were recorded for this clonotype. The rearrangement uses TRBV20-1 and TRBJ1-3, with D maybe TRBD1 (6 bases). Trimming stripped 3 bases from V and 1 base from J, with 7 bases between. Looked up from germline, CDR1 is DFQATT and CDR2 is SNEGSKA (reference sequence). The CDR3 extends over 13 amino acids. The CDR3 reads CSASTGSGNTIYF. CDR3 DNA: TGCAGTGCTAGTACAGGGTCTGGAAACACCATATATTTT.

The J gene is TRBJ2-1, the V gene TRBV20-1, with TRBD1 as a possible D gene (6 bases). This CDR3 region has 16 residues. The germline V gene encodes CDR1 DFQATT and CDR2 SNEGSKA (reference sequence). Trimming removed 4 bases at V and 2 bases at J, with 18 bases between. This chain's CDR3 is CSATYRWGQPYNEQFF. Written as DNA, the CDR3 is TGCAGTGCTACCTACAGGTGGGGACAACCCTACAATGAGCAGTTCTTC.

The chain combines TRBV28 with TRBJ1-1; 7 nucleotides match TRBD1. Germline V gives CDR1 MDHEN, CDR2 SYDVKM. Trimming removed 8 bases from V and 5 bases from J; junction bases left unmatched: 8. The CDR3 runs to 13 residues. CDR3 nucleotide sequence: TGTGCCAGCGGAAGACAGGGATGGACTGAAGCTTTCTTT. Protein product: CASGRQGWTEAFF. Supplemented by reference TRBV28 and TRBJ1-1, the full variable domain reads DVKVTQSSRYLVKRTGEKVFLECVQDMDHENMFWYRQDPGLGLRLIYFSYDVKMKEKGDIPEGYSVSREKKERFSLILESASTNQTSMYLCASGRQGWTEAFFGQGTRLTVV.

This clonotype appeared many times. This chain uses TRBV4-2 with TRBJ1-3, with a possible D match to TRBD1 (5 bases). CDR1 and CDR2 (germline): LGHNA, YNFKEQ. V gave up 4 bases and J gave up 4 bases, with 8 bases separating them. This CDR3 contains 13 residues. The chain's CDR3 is CASSRWGGNTIYF. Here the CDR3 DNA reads TGTGCCAGCAGCCGATGGGGGGGAAACACCATATATTTT.

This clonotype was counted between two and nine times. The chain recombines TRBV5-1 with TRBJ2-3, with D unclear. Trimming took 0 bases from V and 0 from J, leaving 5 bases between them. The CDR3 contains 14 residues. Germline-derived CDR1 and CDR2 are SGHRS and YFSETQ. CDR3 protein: CASSLAFSTDTQYF. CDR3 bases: TGCGCCAGCAGCTTGGCCTTTAGCACAGATACGCAGTATTTT.

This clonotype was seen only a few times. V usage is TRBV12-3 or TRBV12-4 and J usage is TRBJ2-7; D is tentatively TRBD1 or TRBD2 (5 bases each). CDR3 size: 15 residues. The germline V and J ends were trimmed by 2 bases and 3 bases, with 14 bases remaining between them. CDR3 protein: CASSLYRGMNYEQYF. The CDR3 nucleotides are TGTGCCAGCAGTTTATATCGGGGCATGAACTACGAGCAGTACTTC.

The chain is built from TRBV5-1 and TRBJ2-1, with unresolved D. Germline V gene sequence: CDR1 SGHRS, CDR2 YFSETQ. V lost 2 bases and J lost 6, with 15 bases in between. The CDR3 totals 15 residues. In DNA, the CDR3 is TGCGCCAGCAGCTTCTGGTCTGGGGTTGGCAATGAGCAGTTCTTC. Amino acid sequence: CASSFWSGVGNEQFF. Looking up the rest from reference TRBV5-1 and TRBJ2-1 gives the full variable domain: KAGVTQTPRYLIKTRGQQVTLSCSPISGHRSVSWYQQTPGQGLQFLFEYFSETQRNKGNFPGRFSGRQFSNSRSEMNVSTLELGDSALYLCASSFWSGVGNEQFFGPGTRLTVL.

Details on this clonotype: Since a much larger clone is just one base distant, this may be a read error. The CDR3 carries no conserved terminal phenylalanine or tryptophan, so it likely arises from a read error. The CDR3 DNA reads TGTGCCAGCAGCCTCGTCGGGGATACCGGGGAGCTGTTTTAT. Protein product: CASSLVGDTGELFY. This chain connects TRBV7-7 to TRBJ2-2; D may be TRBD2 (5 bases). The length of the CDR3 is 14 residues. Trimming stripped 5 bases from V and 5 bases from J, with 12 bases between. Germline CDR1 is SSHAT and CDR2 is FNYEAQ (reference sequence).

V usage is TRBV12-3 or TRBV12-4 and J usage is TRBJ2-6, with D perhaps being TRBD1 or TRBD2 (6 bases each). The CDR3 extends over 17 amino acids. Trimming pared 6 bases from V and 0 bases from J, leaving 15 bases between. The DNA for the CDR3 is TGTGCCAGCAGGGCCGGGCCGGGGGCCTCTGGGGCCAACGTCCTGACTTTC. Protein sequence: CASRAGPGASGANVLTF.

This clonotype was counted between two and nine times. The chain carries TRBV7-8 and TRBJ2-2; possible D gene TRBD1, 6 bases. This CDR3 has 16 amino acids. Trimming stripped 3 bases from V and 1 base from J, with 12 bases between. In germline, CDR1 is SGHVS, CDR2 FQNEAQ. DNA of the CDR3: TGTGCCAGCAGCTTTTTGGGACACCTGAACACCGGGGAGCTGTTTTTT. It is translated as CASSFLGHLNTGELFF.

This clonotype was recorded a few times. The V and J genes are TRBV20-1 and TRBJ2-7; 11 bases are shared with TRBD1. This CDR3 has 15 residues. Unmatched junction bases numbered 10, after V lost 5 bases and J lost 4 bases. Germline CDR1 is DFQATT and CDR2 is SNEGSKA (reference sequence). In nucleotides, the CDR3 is TGCAGTGCTGGCCGGGACAGGGGGATTTCGTACGAGCAGTACTTC. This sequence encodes CSAGRDRGISYEQYF.

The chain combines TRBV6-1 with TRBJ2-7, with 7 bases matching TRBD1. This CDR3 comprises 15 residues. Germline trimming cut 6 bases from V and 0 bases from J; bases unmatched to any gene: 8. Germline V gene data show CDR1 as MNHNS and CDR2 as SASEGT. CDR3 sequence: CASSKPGQSSYEQYF. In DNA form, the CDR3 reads TGTGCCAGCAGCAAGCCGGGACAGAGCTCCTACGAGCAGTACTTC.

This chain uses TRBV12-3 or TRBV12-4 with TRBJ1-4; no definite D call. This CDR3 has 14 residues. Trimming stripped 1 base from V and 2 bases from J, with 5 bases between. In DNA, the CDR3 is TGTGCCAGCAGTTTAGACGGGACTAATGAAAAACTGTTTTTT. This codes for CASSLDGTNEKLFF.

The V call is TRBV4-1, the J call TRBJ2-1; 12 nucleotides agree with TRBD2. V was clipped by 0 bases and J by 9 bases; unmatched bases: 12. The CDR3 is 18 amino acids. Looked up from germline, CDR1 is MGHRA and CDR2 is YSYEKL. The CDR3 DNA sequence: TGCGCCAGCAGCCAAGATCCGGAGCTAGCGGGGGGGCTGAGTGAGCAGTTCTTC. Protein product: CASSQDPELAGGLSEQFF.

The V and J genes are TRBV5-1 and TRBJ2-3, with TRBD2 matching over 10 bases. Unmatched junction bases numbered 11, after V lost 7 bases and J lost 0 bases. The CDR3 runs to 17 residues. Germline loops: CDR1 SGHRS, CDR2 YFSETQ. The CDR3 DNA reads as TGCGCCAGCCGCCGCACTAGACTAGCGGGTAGCACAGATACGCAGTATTTT. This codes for CASRRTRLAGSTDTQYF.